This T cell receptor beta chain was captured in a study of shared clonotypes between healthy human individuals. Study findings and constraints: The four-donor shared clonotypes exceeded non-shared clonotypes in generation probability, with non-shared ones scoring lower.

Profiling relied on immunoSEQ multiplex PCR, and the TCRdb table lists in-frame clones only, not all of them. Seen here are 2 million to 2.5 million clones, approximately 94% observed once, and the top ten hold 0.1% to 0.15%. The CDR3 has 13 residues. Per germline, CDR1 SGHAT and CDR2 FQNNGV. J lost 4 bases, V lost 5 bases, and 3 bases had no gene match. Comment on this clone: Its target is not known. This same CDR3 is encoded by further DNA sequences in the sample.

The rearrangement uses TRBV11-2 and TRBJ2-7; TRBD1 agrees at 9 bases. Input material: naive CD4+ T cells sorted from blood. Sample subset: CD45RA+ positively selected. The clonotype comes from a man between 18 and 29 years old in good health. Here the CDR3 DNA reads TGTGCCAGCAGCGTGGGACAGGGATACGAGCAGTACTTC. Translating gives CASSVGQGYEQYF.